This TCR beta chain was captured by sequencing in a study of T cell repertoires in aging, cancer and after chemotherapy. At the level of the study: Donors were grouped into six age bands spanning 30 or younger through 70 or older. Clear clonal overlap appeared across healthy donor samples taken over several months to years. The study's findings and limits: Rebound thymic output was suggested by rising median generation probability during chemotherapy in each cancer cohort.

This clonotype was seen more than once but under ten times. Antigen: not known. The template was genomic DNA from peripheral blood, not RNA. Multiplex touch-down PCR with TRB-A/B primers amplified rearranged V-D-J TRB sequences. One entry per CDR3 protein results from TCRdb running MiXCR on the multiplex PCR reads. The sample consists of over 2,000 distinct CDR3 sequences, roughly 30% of them appearing once. Germline V lookup: CDR1 MNHEY, CDR2 SMNVEV (reference sequence). The CDR3 extends over 15 amino acids. V was trimmed by 0 bases and J by 2 bases, leaving 8 bases between them. The chain has TRBV27 and TRBJ1-5; tentative D call: TRBD1 (5 bases). The sequence came from a human donor in good health. Sequenced sample: blood. CDR3 nucleotides: TGTGCCAGCAGTTTATCCCCGGGGGGCAATCAGCCCCAGCATTTT. It is translated as CASSLSPGGNQPQHF.